The entry below gives a single T cell receptor beta chain sequence along with its context. CDR3 size: 15 residues. V was pared by 0 bases and J by 2 bases, with 10 bases between. CDR1 is SGHTA, CDR2 FQGNSA, per germline. This specimen comes from a study of T cell changes during pregnancy in multiple sclerosis. Here immunoSEQ multiplex PCR was the method, and the copy in TCRdb shows in-frame clones only, minus some. The table lists more than 60,000 clones, roughly 91% of them singletons. The chain links TRBV7-2 to TRBJ1-1; D remains unclear. This clonotype originated in a female donor with multiple sclerosis, enrolled in a pregnancy study. Sequencing was performed on peripheral blood, taken before pregnancy. The CDR3 here is CASSLAPRSNTEAFF. CDR3 bases: TGTGCCAGCAGCTTAGCGCCCAGGTCCAACACTGAAGCTTTCTTT.